These 14 T cell receptor beta chains came from one sample sequenced in a study of T cell changes during pregnancy in multiple sclerosis. TCRdb's table, derived via immunoSEQ multiplex PCR, lists solely in-frame clones and lacks some. This sample carries roughly 40,000 clones, 70% to 90% of them seen once, and the ten largest clones take 4.1%. The sample here was CD8+ T cells from peripheral blood mononuclear cells, taken in the first trimester of pregnancy. The receptors here all came from a female donor with multiple sclerosis, enrolled in a pregnancy study.

V gene TRBV9 combines with J gene TRBJ1-5; a weak D match, TRBD1 (6 bases). The germline CDR1 and CDR2 sequences are SGDLS and YYNGEE. The CDR3 covers 14 residues. Between the trimmed V and J ends, which lost 3 bases and 6 bases, there was a span of 13 bases. CDR3 sequence (DNA): TGTGCCAGCAGCGGTCAGGGGCGGGCTCAGCCCCAGCATTTT. Residues: CASSGQGRAQPQHF.

The gene calls are TRBV25-1 and TRBJ2-1, with D tentatively TRBD1 (5 bases). The V gene's germline CDR1 is MGHDK and CDR2 SYGVNS. The CDR3 consists of 15 residues. With 4 bases removed from V and 5 bases from J, the gap between germline ends came to 15 bases. CDR3 coding DNA: TGTGCCAGCAGTGCTCAAGGGGATAACAACAATGAGCAGTTCTTC. It is translated as CASSAQGDNNNEQFF. Variable domain in full (rest from reference TRBV25-1 and TRBJ2-1): EADIYQTPRYLVIGTGKKITLECSQTMGHDKMYWYQQDPGMELHLIHYSYGVNSTEKGDLSSESTVSRIRTEHFPLTLESARPSHTSQYLCASSAQGDNNNEQFFGPGTRLTVL.

The chain carries TRBV27 and TRBJ1-1; D is unresolved. V lost 3 bases and J lost 1, with 6 bases in between. The CDR3 is 13 amino acids. Germline CDR1 MNHEY, CDR2 SMNVEV (reference sequence). CDR3 loop: CASSFGGNTEAFF. The CDR3 nucleotides read TGTGCCAGCAGTTTCGGTGGGAACACTGAAGCTTTCTTT.

The V gene is TRBV11-2, the J gene TRBJ1-4; TRBD1 agrees at 7 bases. CDR3 size: 15 residues. Germline trimming cut 1 base from V and 8 bases from J; bases unmatched to any gene: 7. The germline CDR1 and CDR2 sequences are SGHAT and FQNNGV. The CDR3 reads CASSLVRGLREKLFF. In nucleotides, the CDR3 is TGTGCCAGCAGCTTAGTAAGGGGGCTTCGGGAAAAACTGTTTTTT.

In its sample, this clone was seen once. The V and J genes are TRBV6-4 and TRBJ2-4; D might be TRBD1 (5 bases). CDR1 MRHNA and CDR2 SNTAGT come from the germline V gene. The V end was cut by 5 bases, the J end by 8 bases, with 16 bases between. The CDR3 loop spans 14 amino acids. CDR3 nucleotides: TGTGCCAGCAGTTATGACAGCTTTGGGGACATTCAGTACTTC. Its protein product is CASSYDSFGDIQYF.

The chain is built from TRBV9 and TRBJ2-1; TRBD2 matches 7 bases. Trimming at V came to 0 bases and at J to 6 bases, leaving 3 bases not matched to a gene. The CDR3 consists of 14 residues. Per germline, CDR1 SGDLS and CDR2 YYNGEE. This chain's CDR3 is CASSVEAGSNEQFF. Written as DNA, the CDR3 is TGTGCCAGCAGCGTAGAAGCGGGGAGCAATGAGCAGTTCTTC.

The chain joins TRBV4-3 to TRBJ1-3, with 7 bases aligning to TRBD1. Germline V gene sequence: CDR1 LGHNA, CDR2 YSLEER. Trimming took 0 bases from V and 2 from J; bases not matched to a gene: 16. This CDR3 is built from 20 residues. The CDR3 region has the DNA TGCGCCAGCAGCCAAGACAACCGCGAACGGGACAGAGTCACTGGAAACACCATATATTTT. Its protein product is CASSQDNRERDRVTGNTIYF.

The CDR3 DNA reads TGTGCCAGCAGCGGAGAACAGGGGATGGATGAAAAACTGTTTTTT. Its translation: CASSGEQGMDEKLFF. This chain connects TRBV9 to TRBJ1-4, with 7 positions matching TRBD1. Trimming took 3 bases from V and 6 from J; bases not matched to a gene: 8. CDR3 size: 15 residues. Germline lookup yields CDR1 SGDLS and CDR2 YYNGEE.

This clone was seen a few times. The chain recombines TRBV28 with TRBJ2-1; D possibly corresponds to TRBD2 (5 bases). The CDR3 length is 18 residues. Germline-derived CDR1 and CDR2 are MDHEN and SYDVKM. V was cut by 3 bases and J by 7 bases, with 25 bases left in between. The CDR3 nucleotides are TGTGCCAGCAGTTTCGGCTCCCTTGAGGGCCCCACTACTAATGAGCAGTTCTTC. Protein product: CASSFGSLEGPTTNEQFF.

V is TRBV5-1 and J is TRBJ2-1, with TRBD2 identical over 8 bases. This CDR3 is built from 15 residues. Germline values: CDR1 SGHRS, CDR2 YFSETQ. V lost 0 bases, J lost 3 bases, and 2 bases stayed unmatched. The CDR3 protein is CASSLDSGVYNEQFF. The CDR3 DNA follows: TGCGCCAGCAGCTTGGATAGCGGGGTCTACAATGAGCAGTTCTTC.

The chain couples TRBV9 to TRBJ1-4; D is unclear. V was cut by 4 bases and J by 7 bases, with 11 bases left in between. The V gene's germline CDR1 is SGDLS and CDR2 YYNGEE. CDR3 length: 13 residues. CDR3 coding DNA: TGTGCCAGCAGCCCCCGGGTGGGTGAAAAACTGTTTTTT. It yields the protein CASSPRVGEKLFF. The whole variable domain, remainder taken from reference TRBV9 and TRBJ1-4, is DSGVTQTPKHLITATGQRVTLRCSPRSGDLSVYWYQQSLDQGLQFLIQYYNGEERAKGNILERFSAQQFPDLHSELNLSSLELGDSALYFCASSPRVGEKLFFGSGTQLSVL.

J is TRBJ1-5 and V is TRBV9, with D tentatively TRBD1 (6 bases). Germline CDR1 SGDLS, CDR2 YYNGEE. V was pared by 3 bases and J by 5 bases, with 9 bases between. This CDR3 has 13 residues. In nucleotides, the CDR3 is TGTGCCAGCAGCGCAGGGGCAGATCAGCCCCAGCATTTT. Amino acids: CASSAGADQPQHF.

V is TRBV19 and J is TRBJ1-1, with D maybe TRBD1 (6 bases). The V and J ends lost 5 bases and 3 bases respectively, with 16 bases between them. Per the germline V gene, CDR1 is LNHDA and CDR2 is SQIVND (reference sequence). The CDR3 spans 15 residues. CDR3 region: CASSPSPGVDTEAFF. The CDR3 DNA follows: TGTGCCAGTAGTCCATCCCCAGGGGTCGACACTGAAGCTTTCTTT.

V gene TRBV9 combines with J gene TRBJ2-1; 12 bases fit TRBD2. Germline V gene sequence: CDR1 SGDLS, CDR2 YYNGEE. The CDR3 is made up of 18 amino acids. V was pared by 4 bases and J by 7 bases, with 15 bases of the junction left unmatched. CDR3 protein: CASSSAGPSGGAGNEQFF. In nucleotides, the CDR3 is TGTGCCAGCAGCTCAGCCGGTCCTAGCGGGGGGGCGGGGAATGAGCAGTTCTTC.